The 16 T cell receptor beta chains listed next were all sequenced from one sample in a study of blood T cells in healthy people across ages. A second PCR, run for about 6 to 12 cycles, used a sample-barcoded 5' primer plus a J-beta primer mix. MiXCR was run by TCRdb on the 5' RACE reads, yielding one entry per CDR3 protein. The repertoire consists of roughly 1,500,000 distinct CDR3 sequences, with about 35% occurring once and the leading ten covering about 11%. Source material: blood. The receptors here all came from a woman aged 25 to 45 in good health.

This clonotype was counted only a few times. This chain connects TRBV20-1 to TRBJ2-5; D remains ambiguous. V was clipped by 1 base and J by 5 bases, with 17 bases between them. The CDR3 consists of 15 residues. CDR1 and CDR2 (germline): DFQATT, SNEGSKA (reference sequence). The chain's CDR3 is CSARGALKGAETQYF. CDR3 bases: TGCAGTGCTAGAGGGGCTTTAAAGGGTGCGGAGACCCAGTACTTC.

The genes are TRBV20-1 and TRBJ2-4; no clear D gene. The DNA end is a closer match to TRBJ2-7, so the J assignment may be wrong. Germline V lookup: CDR1 DFQATT, CDR2 SNEGSKA (reference sequence). The CDR3 is 14 amino acids. The CDR3 loop is CSARVIQSSYEQYF. For the CDR3, the DNA is TGCAGTGCTAGAGTTATACAGAGCTCCTACGAGCAGTACTTC.

The chain joins TRBV9 to TRBJ2-1; 8 bases agree with TRBD2. This CDR3 region has 14 residues. V lost 3 bases and J lost 5; bases outside the gene matches: 4. Germline lookup yields CDR1 SGDLS and CDR2 YYNGEE. The CDR3 here is CASSGGLEHNEQFF. For the CDR3, the DNA is TGTGCCAGCAGCGGGGGACTAGAGCACAATGAGCAGTTCTTC.

Of note for this clonotype: A read error is possible here, since a much larger clone lies one base away. CDR3 region: CASSQEPGPRNYGYTF. For the CDR3, the DNA is TGTGCCAGCAGCCAAGAGCCTGGGCCTCGAAACTATGGCTACACCTTC. The chain links TRBV4-2 to TRBJ1-2; D is unresolved. Germline values: CDR1 LGHNA, CDR2 YNFKEQ. The germline V and J ends were trimmed by 0 bases and 2 bases, with 13 bases remaining between them. This CDR3 has 16 amino acids.

The chain employs TRBV18 and TRBJ1-4, with 7 bases aligning to TRBD1. The junction had 4 bases not matched to a gene; V was cut back by 2 bases and J by 4 bases. This CDR3 has 15 amino acids. Germline V gene sequence: CDR1 KGHSH, CDR2 LQKENI. DNA of the CDR3: TGTGCCAGCTCACCAACGGGACAGTTTAATGAAAAACTGTTTTTT. It yields the protein CASSPTGQFNEKLFF.

This clonotype turned up a few times. V and J are TRBV6-6 and TRBJ1-2; D is perhaps TRBD1 (6 bases). The V end lost 5 bases, the J end lost 7 bases, and 23 bases lay between the germline ends. CDR1 is MNHNY, CDR2 SVGAGI, per germline (reference sequence). The CDR3 covers 16 residues. CDR3 in amino acids: CASSQGFSKEGVGYTF. The CDR3 coding sequence is TGTGCCAGCAGTCAGGGATTTTCCAAGGAGGGGGTTGGCTACACCTTC.

The sample holds many counts of this clonotype. In DNA, the CDR3 is TGTGCCATCAGCGGGACAGGCTCGGGAGATACGCAGTATTTT. Translated, it gives CAISGTGSGDTQYF. This chain connects TRBV10-3 to TRBJ2-3; the match to TRBD1 covers 8 bases. V lost 6 bases and J lost 5; bases outside the gene matches: 7. The CDR3 consists of 14 residues. Germline V gene lookup returns CDR1 ENHRY and CDR2 SYGVKD.

Concerning this clonotype itself: This could be a read error, since a much larger clone is one nucleotide away. The rearrangement links TRBV7-2 to TRBJ2-5; TRBD2 aligns across 8 bases. This CDR3 is built from 13 residues. Germline CDR1 SGHTA, CDR2 FQGNSA. Written as DNA, the CDR3 is TGTGCCGGCAGCGGGGGAATCGTAGAGACCCAGTACTTC. Amino acid sequence: CAGSGGIVETQYF.

The sample holds a few counts of this clonotype. The V and J genes are TRBV20-1 and TRBJ2-1, with D perhaps assigned TRBD1 or TRBD2 (5 bases each). Germline CDR1 and CDR2: DFQATT and SNEGSKA (reference sequence). V gave up 1 base and J gave up 8 bases, with 15 bases separating them. This CDR3 is 14 amino acids long. CDR3 in amino acids: CSARVGGVTYEQFF. The DNA of the CDR3 is TGCAGTGCTAGAGTTGGGGGAGTTACGTATGAGCAGTTCTTC.

This clonotype was counted ten times or more. V is TRBV12-3 or TRBV12-4 and J is TRBJ2-7; the D is unclear. With 8 bases removed from V and 7 bases from J, the gap between germline ends came to 15 bases. This CDR3 contains 12 residues. In DNA, the CDR3 is TGTGCCAGCGCCCCCTCCACGGCGGAGCAGTACTTC. It codes for CASAPSTAEQYF.

This chain uses TRBV20-1 with TRBJ2-1; TRBD2 matches 8 bases. Germline V CDR1 and CDR2: DFQATT, SNEGSKA (reference sequence). The CDR3 runs 17 residues. V dropped 3 bases and J dropped 0; count of bases not matched to a gene: 10. In DNA, the CDR3 is TGCAGTGCTAGGGCGACCGAAGCGGGGGTCTCCTACAATGAGCAGTTCTTC. This sequence encodes CSARATEAGVSYNEQFF.

The CDR3, as DNA: TGTGCCAGCAGCCCGACAGACTATAGCAATCAGCCCCAGCATTTT. Translating gives CASSPTDYSNQPQHF. J is TRBJ1-5 and V is TRBV9; possible D gene TRBD1, 5 bases. The CDR3 contains 15 residues. The germline CDR1 and CDR2 sequences are SGDLS and YYNGEE. Trimming pared 4 bases from V and 0 bases from J, leaving 11 bases between.

The V and J genes are TRBV6-2 or TRBV6-3 and TRBJ1-2, with 9 nucleotides matching TRBD1. This CDR3 has 16 residues. V shed 5 bases and J 7 bases; nucleotides not matched to a gene: 14. The germline CDR1 and CDR2 sequences are MNHEY and SVGEGT. CDR3 DNA: TGTGCCAGCAGTCCTCGGGACAGGGCCGAAGGGCTTGGCTACACCTTC. Encoded protein: CASSPRDRAEGLGYTF.

CDR3 DNA: TGTGCCAGCAGGGCCGGACAGGGGAAGATCTACGAGCAGTACTTC. It codes for CASRAGQGKIYEQYF. This rearrangement joins TRBV12-3 or TRBV12-4 to TRBJ2-7, with 9 bases matching TRBD1. V was clipped by 6 bases and J by 3 bases; unmatched bases: 9. The CDR3 covers 15 residues.

V is TRBV20-1 and J is TRBJ1-2; D may be TRBD1 (6 bases). V was pared by 0 bases and J by 7 bases, with 12 bases between. Germline assignment: CDR1 DFQATT and CDR2 SNEGSKA (reference sequence). The CDR3 totals 13 residues. Written as DNA, the CDR3 is TGCAGTGCTAGAGAAGGGGGAGGTCGTGGCTACACCTTC. Its protein product is CSAREGGGRGYTF.

For this clonotype: At one of its ends the junction is not consistent with the germline gene, which may arise from a read error. The chain combines TRBV6-6 with TRBJ2-5, with 8 bases fitting TRBD2. The J call is uncertain, as TRBJ2-7 better fits the DNA end. The CDR3 length is 14 residues. The germline V gene has CDR1 MNHNY and CDR2 SVGAGI (reference sequence). The CDR3 here is CTSSYSTSAYEQYF. The CDR3 bases are TGTACCAGCAGTTACTCGACTAGCGCCTACGAGCAGTACTTC.